Listed below are T cell receptor beta chains from one sample, sequenced in a study of brain T cells in children with intractable seizures. Profiling relied on immunoSEQ multiplex PCR, and the TCRdb table lists in-frame clones only, not all of them. The top ten hold 4.5% to 7% of the sample, which has about 340,000 clones, 93% seen once. Specimen: peripheral blood, collected about 5 months after surgery. These receptors all stem from a boy less than two years old with tuberous sclerosis and intractable seizures. Each CDR3 is given with its conserved first and last residue. Fields, in order: CDR3 length, J gene, V gene, clone size, D gene, CDR3 DNA, CDR3 protein. A D gene is named only where the DNA matches it firmly. For some rows the clone size is stated as once, few or many, or as a class when expanded; others skip it.

>16|TRBJ1-5|TRBV5-8|-|-
TGTGCCAGCAGCCGGCTTTTGGGGGTTAGCAATCAGCCCCAGCATTTT
CASSRLLGVSNQPQHF
>15|TRBJ1-2|TRBV11-3|-|TRBD1
TGTGCCAGCAGCTTAGGGGGACAGGGGAACTATGGCTACACCTTC
CASSLGGQGNYGYTF
>15|TRBJ2-2|TRBV5-4|-|-
TGTGCCAGCAGCTTGGCTAGGGGGGCCACCGGGGAGCTGTTTTTT
CASSLARGATGELFF
>15|TRBJ2-5|TRBV6-5|few|TRBD1
TGTGCCAGCAGGGGACAGGGAGGGGGCCAAGAGACCCAGTACTTC
CASRGQGGGQETQYF
>13|TRBJ1-6|TRBV27|-|-
TGTGCCAGCAGTTTATCAAACAATTCACCCCTCCACTTT
CASSLSNNSPLHF
>16|TRBJ1-2|TRBV4-2|-|-
TGTGCCAGCAGCCCGGAACCCCTGGGGGGCAACTATGGCTACACCTTC
CASSPEPLGGNYGYTF
>13|TRBJ1-1|TRBV30|once|-
TGTGCCTGGAGGGTAACAGGGATCACTGAAGCTTTCTTT
CAWRVTGITEAFF
>15|TRBJ1-6|TRBV2|-|-
TGTGCCAGCAGTGAGGGCGCAGGGAAGTTTTCACCCCTCCACTTT
CASSEGAGKFSPLHF
>14|TRBJ2-3|TRBV6-6|-|-
TGTGCCACTACATTGGCGGATAGCACAGATACGCAGTATTTT
CATTLADSTDTQYF
>14|TRBJ2-7|TRBV7-8|-|-
TGTGCCAGCAGCGCCGTTGGCAATTCCTACGAGCAGTACTTC
CASSAVGNSYEQYF
>16|TRBJ2-1|TRBV7-3|once|TRBD2
TGTGCCAGCAGCTCCACTCCGGGACTACCTACGAATGAGCAGTTCTTC
CASSSTPGLPTNEQFF
>12|TRBJ1-2|TRBV6-5|-|-
TGTGCCAGCAGCTCCCGCTACTATGGCTACACCTTC
CASSSRYYGYTF
>15|TRBJ2-7|TRBV6-2/TRBV6-3|-|TRBD2
TGTGCCAGCAGCGCCGGGCTAGCGGGGACCTACGAGCAGTACTTC
CASSAGLAGTYEQYF
>17|TRBJ2-1|TRBV4-1|-|-
TGCGCCAGCAGCCCGACCCCCAGGACAGCTTCCTACAATGAGCAGTTCTTC
CASSPTPRTASYNEQFF
>12|TRBJ1-1|TRBV7-9|-|TRBD1
TGTGCCAGCAGCTTTAGACAGGGCAGTGCTTTCTTT
CASSFRQGSAFF
>14|TRBJ1-6|TRBV5-1|-|-
TGCGCCAGCACCTCCGTCCCAGAGGGGTCACCCCTCCACTTT
CASTSVPEGSPLHF
>11|TRBJ2-3|TRBV20-1|-|-
TGCAGTGCTCTCTTCCAGGATACGCAGTATTTT
CSALFQDTQYF
>12|TRBJ2-7|TRBV6-7|-|-
TGTGCCAGCACTGACAGGGAGGACGAGCAGTACTTC
CASTDREDEQYF
>13|TRBJ1-2|TRBV7-9|-|-
TGTGCCAGCAGCTTAGAGGAAGACTATGGCTACACCTTC
CASSLEEDYGYTF
>12|TRBJ1-1|TRBV30|once|-
TGTGCCTGGCGTTTTATGAACACTGAAGCTTTCTTT
CAWRFMNTEAFF
>14|TRBJ1-2|TRBV5-6|-|TRBD1
TGTGCCAGCAGCTTCCCGGGACAGGCGTATGGCTACACCTTC
CASSFPGQAYGYTF
>10|TRBJ1-1|TRBV21-1|-|-
TGTGCCGGGACAGGGCATGAAGCTTTCTTT
CAGTGHEAFF
>12|TRBJ1-2|TRBV19|-|-
TGTGCCAGTAGTATCGGGGGGGGTGGCTACACCTTC
CASSIGGGGYTF
>15|TRBJ2-2|TRBV6-5|-|-
TGTGCCAGCAGCCAACAAACCGTTATGACCGGGGAGCTGTTTTTT
CASSQQTVMTGELFF
>14|TRBJ2-7|TRBV6-5|-|-
TGTGCCAGCAGACAATCGGGGGATCGCTACGAGCAGTACTTC
CASRQSGDRYEQYF
>15|TRBJ2-3|TRBV5-1|-|TRBD1
TGCGCCAGCAGCTACGGACAGGGTTACACAGATACGCAGTATTTT
CASSYGQGYTDTQYF
>15|TRBJ2-3|TRBV11-3|-|-
TGTGCCAGCAGCTTAGTTACAGGGATCACAGATACGCAGTATTTT
CASSLVTGITDTQYF
>16|TRBJ2-3|TRBV2|-|-
TGTGCCAGCAGTGAGTGGGGGCGGATCGGCACAGATACGCAGTATTTT
CASSEWGRIGTDTQYF
>15|TRBJ2-7|TRBV6-5|-|-
TGTGCCAGCAGTCACCCCAACCAGGGGCTATACGAGCAGTACTTC
CASSHPNQGLYEQYF
>11|TRBJ2-7|TRBV7-9|-|-
TGTGCCAGCAGCTTAGGCCCCGAGCAGTACTTC
CASSLGPEQYF
>11|TRBJ1-1|TRBV10-3|once|-
TGTGCCATCAGTGGCGGGGGGGAAGCTTTCTTT
CAISGGGEAFF
>16|TRBJ2-1|TRBV19|-|TRBD1
TGTGCCAGTAGTACGACCGGACAGGGGCAGTACAATGAGCAGTTCTTC
CASSTTGQGQYNEQFF
>15|TRBJ1-4|TRBV27|-|TRBD1
TGTGCCAGCAGTTTGACAGGGGGCGCCCCTGAAAAACTGTTTTTT
CASSLTGGAPEKLFF
>16|TRBJ2-1|TRBV19|-|-
TGTGCCAGTAGTTTCCTCTCTAGCGTCTCCTACAATGAGCAGTTCTTC
CASSFLSSVSYNEQFF
>13|TRBJ1-3|TRBV25-1|-|-
TGTGCCAGCACCGAGGGGGCTGGAAACACCATATATTTT
CASTEGAGNTIYF
>11|TRBJ2-7|TRBV29-1|-|TRBD2
TGCAGCGTGGGGGGGAGCTACGAGCAGTACTTC
CSVGGSYEQYF
>18|TRBJ2-2|TRBV5-1|-|TRBD1
TGCGCCAGCAGCTCGTTGGACAGGGTCTTAGGGGACACCGGGGAGCTGTTTTTT
CASSSLDRVLGDTGELFF
>21|TRBJ1-5|TRBV7-3|-|TRBD1
TGTGCCAGCAGCTCCTACAGGGGCGCTCGACCCTCTTTTCCTAGCAATCAGCCCCAGCATTTT
CASSSYRGARPSFPSNQPQHF
>12|TRBJ2-1|TRBV6-2/TRBV6-3|-|TRBD2
TGTGCCAGCAGTTCCATAGCGGGAGAGCAGTTCTTC
CASSSIAGEQFF